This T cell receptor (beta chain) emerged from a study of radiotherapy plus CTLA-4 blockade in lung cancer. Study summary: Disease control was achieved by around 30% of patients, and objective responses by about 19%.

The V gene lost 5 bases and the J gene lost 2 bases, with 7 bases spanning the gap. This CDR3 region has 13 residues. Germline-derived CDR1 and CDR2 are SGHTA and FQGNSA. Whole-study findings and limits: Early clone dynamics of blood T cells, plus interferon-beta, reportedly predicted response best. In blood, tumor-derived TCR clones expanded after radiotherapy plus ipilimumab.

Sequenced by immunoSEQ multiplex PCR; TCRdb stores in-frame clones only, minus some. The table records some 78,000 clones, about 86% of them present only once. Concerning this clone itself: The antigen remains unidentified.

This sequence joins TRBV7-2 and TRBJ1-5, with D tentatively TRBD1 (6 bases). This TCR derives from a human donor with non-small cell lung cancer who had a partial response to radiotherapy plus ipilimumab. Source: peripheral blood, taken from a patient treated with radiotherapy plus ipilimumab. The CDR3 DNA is TGTGCCAGCAGCCGACAGGGCAATCAGCCCCAGCATTTT. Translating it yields CASSRQGNQPQHF.